This TCR beta chain was sequenced in a study of spatial heterogeneity in lung cancer. Points from the study as a whole: Mutation tallies in tumors tracked expanded intratumoral alpha and beta TCR counts.

This clonotype was detected a few times. Antigen unknown. The sample's time point: sample taken at primary tumor resection. TCRdb reanalysed the 5' RACE reads using MiXCR and keeps one entry per CDR3 protein. The repertoire holds 20,000 to 30,000 distinct CDR3 sequences, under 9% seen once, with almost 8% in the top ten. This CDR3 has 17 amino acids. V lost 4 bases to trimming and J lost 2 bases, with 19 bases between them. The germline CDR1 and CDR2 sequences are SGDLS and YYNGEE. Source: lung tumor tissue, taken at surgery. The J gene is TRBJ1-3, the V gene TRBV9; a weak D match, TRBD1 (5 bases). This clonotype was obtained from a male donor with early-stage non-small cell lung cancer. CDR3 protein: CASSLPAGGTAGNTIYF. In DNA, the CDR3 is TGTGCCAGCAGCTTACCCGCGGGGGGTACTGCTGGAAACACCATATATTTT.